This T cell receptor (beta chain) stems from a study of T cell responses to AZD1222 COVID-19 vaccine. The overall study: Recipients boosted at about 4 weeks or about 12 weeks are pooled.

Clones were sequenced by immunoSEQ multiplex PCR, and TCRdb holds only the in-frame ones, with some missing. Here the sample spans around 180,000 clones, around 90% being singletons. With regard to this clone: Antigen unknown.

General study results and limits: Increased Spike-specific TCR breadth and depth were observed after two AZD1222 doses. The study reported that nearly half of spike-specific TCRs target unmutated variant regions. Clonal diversity was possibly underestimated, and white British individuals and females predominated among donors.

This CDR3 contains 16 residues. Germline V gene data show CDR1 as KGHSH and CDR2 as LQKENI. The V end was cut by 0 bases, the J end by 0 bases, with 9 bases between. The chain combines TRBV18 with TRBJ2-4; D perhaps matches TRBD2 (6 bases). The clonotype comes from an adult in good health. The sequenced sample was peripheral blood, obtained on day 0 of AZD1222 vaccination. The CDR3 nucleotides are TGTGCCAGCTCACCACCTGGGACTGTAGCCAAAAACATTCAGTACTTC. Its translation is CASSPPGTVAKNIQYF.